These 26 T cell receptor beta chains were all obtained from the same sample, sequenced in a study of blood T cell repertoires in COVID-19. The protocol was immunoSEQ multiplex PCR, while the TCRdb copy is restricted to in-frame clones and leaves out a portion. The repertoire holds fewer than 400,000 clones, 75% to 90% seen once, with 3.6% in the top ten. The source material was peripheral blood. The source is a woman aged 18-35 years with acute or convalescent COVID-19.

The J gene is TRBJ2-7, the V gene TRBV6-6; a weak D match, TRBD2 (6 bases). The CDR3 contains 16 residues. V gave up 2 bases and J gave up 4 bases, with 18 bases separating them. Germline CDR1 and CDR2: MNHNY and SVGAGI (reference sequence). CDR3 bases: TGTGCCAGCAGTTACCCGCGGGAAACACCACCGTACGAGCAGTACTTC. Amino acids: CASSYPRETPPYEQYF.

The chain has TRBV6-1 and TRBJ1-3, with 7 bases aligning to TRBD1. With 0 bases clipped from V and 0 bases from J, the junction kept 5 bases outside the gene matches. Germline CDR1 MNHNS, CDR2 SASEGT. This CDR3 contains 17 residues. DNA for the CDR3: TGTGCCAGCAGTGAAGCGGAGAGGGGGCACTCTGGAAACACCATATATTTT. Its protein is CASSEAERGHSGNTIYF.

The V call is TRBV19, the J call TRBJ2-2; TRBD1 matches 7 bases. Germline assignment: CDR1 LNHDA and CDR2 SQIVND (reference sequence). With V trimmed by 3 bases and J by 1 base, 5 bases remained unmatched. The CDR3 spans 16 residues. This CDR3 reads CASSIRQGLNTGELFF. The CDR3 DNA reads TGTGCCAGTAGTATCCGACAGGGCTTGAACACCGGGGAGCTGTTTTTT.

The chain is built from TRBV3-1 (or the pseudogene TRBV3-2) and TRBJ2-2, with D unresolved. With 9 bases removed from V and 3 bases from J, the gap between germline ends came to 11 bases. The CDR3 spans 13 residues. From germline, CDR1 is LGHDT and CDR2 YNNKEL (reference sequence). The DNA of the CDR3 is TGTGCCAGTTCCTCACAGTACACCGGGGAGCTGTTTTTT. It codes for CASSSQYTGELFF.

The chain joins TRBV27 to TRBJ1-4, with a weak D call TRBD1 (6 bases). Germline V CDR1 and CDR2: MNHEY, SMNVEV (reference sequence). The CDR3 is 16 amino acids. The V end was cut by 5 bases, the J end by 7 bases, with 20 bases between. This CDR3 reads CASSIALQGRIEKLFF. The CDR3 DNA reads as TGTGCCAGCAGTATCGCGCTACAGGGCAGGATTGAAAAACTGTTTTTT.

The chain employs TRBV6-2 or TRBV6-3 and TRBJ2-4; D call uncertain. This CDR3 spans 12 amino acids. Germline assignment: CDR1 MNHEY and CDR2 SVGEGT. V was trimmed by 4 bases and J by 9 bases, leaving 10 bases between them. CDR3: CASSLVLSIQYF. Here the CDR3 DNA reads TGTGCCAGCAGTTTAGTCCTTTCCATTCAGTACTTC.

The rearrangement links TRBV11-3 to TRBJ2-5, with 8 nucleotides matching TRBD1. The CDR3 is 14 residues long. V was pared by 3 bases and J by 5 bases, with 5 bases of the junction left unmatched. Germline V gene lookup returns CDR1 SGHNT and CDR2 YENEEA. The CDR3 region has the DNA TGTGCCAGCAGCTTCAGGGGGCGAAAGGAGACCCAGTACTTC. Protein sequence: CASSFRGRKETQYF. Full variable domain (outside the CDR3, taken from reference TRBV11-3 and TRBJ2-5): EAGVVQSPRYKIIEKKQPVAFWCNPISGHNTLYWYLQNLGQGPELLIRYENEEAVDDSQLPKDRFSAERLKGVDSTLKIQPAELGDSAVYLCASSFRGRKETQYFGPGTRLLVL.

The chain employs TRBV6-5 and TRBJ1-6; 9 bases align to TRBD1. Germline lookup yields CDR1 MNHEY and CDR2 SVGAGI. CDR3 length: 16 amino acids. Trimming cost V 0 bases and J 6 bases; bases outside gene matches: 3. The CDR3 protein is CASSYSKGQGNSPLHF. The CDR3 DNA reads as TGTGCCAGCAGTTACTCGAAGGGACAGGGTAATTCACCCCTCCACTTT.

V and J are TRBV12-5 and TRBJ1-1, with no clear D. The CDR3 runs to 13 residues. The V end was cut by 2 bases, the J end by 4 bases, with 8 bases between. Germline CDR1 reads LGHNT; CDR2 reads FRNRAP. The CDR3 sequence is CASGLLSGTEAFF. CDR3 DNA sequence: TGTGCTAGTGGTTTGTTGTCCGGCACTGAAGCTTTCTTT.

The gene calls are TRBV2 and TRBJ1-6, with 9 bases that match TRBD1. Losses at the gene ends were 7 bases for V and 8 bases for J; bases not matched to a gene: 6. The length of the CDR3 is 14 residues. The germline V gene encodes CDR1 SNHLY and CDR2 FYNNEI. CDR3 coding DNA: TGTGCCAGCATGGGACAGGGAGGATATTCACCCCTCCACTTT. Protein sequence: CASMGQGGYSPLHF.

This chain uses TRBV3-1 (or the pseudogene TRBV3-2) with TRBJ2-7, with 7 bases lining up with TRBD2. The CDR3 has 16 amino acids. From germline, CDR1 is LGHDT and CDR2 YNNKEL (reference sequence). Losses at the gene ends were 0 bases for V and 1 base for J; bases not matched to a gene: 6. The CDR3 DNA sequence: TGTGCCAGCAGCCAAGAATCGAGCGGGGCATCCTACGAGCAGTACTTC. Protein: CASSQESSGASYEQYF.

This chain uses TRBV9 with TRBJ1-1, with a tentative D call TRBD1 (5 bases). This CDR3 contains 14 residues. Germline values: CDR1 SGDLS, CDR2 YYNGEE. V shed 2 bases and J shed 2 bases, with 10 bases lying between them. CDR3 in DNA: TGTGCCAGCAGCGTTGCAGGGTACAACACTGAAGCTTTCTTT. Amino acid sequence: CASSVAGYNTEAFF.

This clone was seen once. V usage is TRBV5-1 and J usage is TRBJ1-1; TRBD1 aligns across 9 bases. This CDR3 contains 15 residues. In germline, CDR1 is SGHRS, CDR2 YFSETQ. Losses at the gene ends were 4 bases for V and 1 base for J; bases not matched to a gene: 5. In DNA form, the CDR3 reads TGCGCCAGCAGCATCCTACAGGGGGCGAACACTGAAGCTTTCTTT. Amino acid sequence: CASSILQGANTEAFF.

This rearrangement joins TRBV30 to TRBJ1-3; D may be TRBD1 (5 bases). From germline, CDR1 is GTSNPN and CDR2 SVGIG (reference sequence). Trimming took 4 bases from V and 1 from J, leaving 17 bases between them. The CDR3 is 16 amino acids. CDR3 region: CAWIDHQGLSGNTIYF. In nucleotides, the CDR3 is TGTGCCTGGATAGACCATCAGGGCTTATCTGGAAACACCATATATTTT.

The chain couples TRBV3-1 (or the pseudogene TRBV3-2) to TRBJ1-3, with unresolved D. CDR3 size: 15 residues. Germline V gene data show CDR1 as LGHDT and CDR2 as YNNKEL (reference sequence). With 3 bases removed from V and 0 bases from J, the gap between germline ends came to 9 bases. The DNA of the CDR3 is TGTGCCAGCAGCCAGGTGGCGGGCTCTGGAAACACCATATATTTT. Its translation is CASSQVAGSGNTIYF.

The chain links TRBV4-2 to TRBJ2-7; weak D call: TRBD1 (5 bases). CDR3 length equals 15 residues. V was shortened by 3 bases and J by 3 bases, with 15 bases between the two germline ends. Germline CDR1 and CDR2: LGHNA and YNFKEQ. The CDR3 loop is CASSQALGQSYEQYF. CDR3 in DNA: TGTGCCAGCAGCCAGGCCCTGGGGCAGAGCTACGAGCAGTACTTC.

This clone has a handful of counts. The chain couples TRBV14 to TRBJ2-5; a weak D match, TRBD2 (5 bases). This CDR3 has 13 amino acids. Trimming took 0 bases from V and 7 from J, leaving 9 bases between them. Germline V gene lookup returns CDR1 SGHDN and CDR2 FVKESK. DNA of the CDR3: TGTGCCAGCAGCCAAGAACCGGGATTGACCCAGTACTTC. Translating gives CASSQEPGLTQYF.

The J gene is TRBJ2-2, the V gene TRBV27, with TRBD1 matching over 9 bases. CDR3 length: 15 amino acids. The V gene end was trimmed by 4 bases and the J gene end by 7 bases; junction bases not matched to a gene: 7. Germline V gene sequence: CDR1 MNHEY, CDR2 SMNVEV (reference sequence). CDR3 sequence: CASSSYRGHYGELFF. DNA for the CDR3: TGTGCCAGCAGTTCCTACAGGGGGCATTACGGGGAGCTGTTTTTT.

The chain's CDR3 is CASSLGAGGSYEQYF. CDR3 nucleotide sequence: TGCGCCAGCAGCTTGGGGGCAGGGGGTTCCTACGAGCAGTACTTC. The J gene is TRBJ2-7, the V gene TRBV5-1; 7 bases are shared with TRBD1. CDR3 size: 15 residues. The trim removed 0 bases at V and 1 base at J, leaving 4 bases unmatched. Germline loops: CDR1 SGHRS, CDR2 YFSETQ.

V gene TRBV6-5 combines with J gene TRBJ1-5, with a tentative D call TRBD1 (6 bases). The V and J ends lost 7 bases and 6 bases respectively, with 16 bases between them. CDR3 length: 14 residues. The germline gives CDR1 MNHEY, CDR2 SVGAGI. In DNA, the CDR3 is TGTGCCAGCACCTCGGAGGTAGGGGGTCAGCCCCAGCATTTT. Translated, it gives CASTSEVGGQPQHF.

In the case of this clone: The identical CDR3 is also encoded by other nucleotide sequences in the sample. The chain links TRBV19 to TRBJ1-5; D is unclear. V lost 2 bases and J lost 0, with 5 bases in between. Germline CDR1 and CDR2: LNHDA and SQIVND (reference sequence). The CDR3 contains 14 residues. The CDR3 protein is CASSILYSNQPQHF. CDR3 in DNA: TGTGCCAGTAGTATATTGTATAGCAATCAGCCCCAGCATTTT. The full variable domain, in which reference TRBV19 and TRBJ1-5 provide the parts outside the CDR3, is DGGITQSPKYLFRKEGQNVTLSCEQNLNHDAMYWYRQDPGQGLRLIYYSQIVNDFQKGDIAEGYSVSREKKESFPLTVTSAQKNPTAFYLCASSILYSNQPQHFGDGTRLSIL.

CDR3: CATTPELTGNTIYF. As DNA, the CDR3 is TGTGCCACCACCCCCGAACTCACTGGAAACACCATATATTTT. This chain links TRBV19 with TRBJ1-3; D unresolved. Trimming left V 10 bases short and J 2 bases short, with 15 bases between. The germline gives CDR1 LNHDA, CDR2 SQIVND (reference sequence). This CDR3 has 14 residues.

V and J are TRBV7-7 and TRBJ2-7; possible D gene TRBD1, 5 bases. Deletions cut 2 bases from V and 6 bases from J, with 17 bases between. Germline V lookup: CDR1 SSHAT, CDR2 FNYEAQ (reference sequence). The CDR3 has 15 amino acids. The CDR3 sequence is CASSLSSGHFSEQYF. In DNA, the CDR3 is TGTGCCAGCAGCTTAAGCTCCGGACACTTCTCCGAGCAGTACTTC.

The V call is TRBV2, the J call TRBJ1-1; 8 bases are shared with TRBD1. The J segment lost 6 bases and the V segment lost 1 base, leaving 4 bases of the junction unmatched. The CDR3 contains 14 residues. From germline, CDR1 is SNHLY and CDR2 FYNNEI. The CDR3 reads CASSEDRGLAEAFF. The CDR3 coding sequence is TGTGCCAGCAGTGAAGACAGGGGGTTGGCTGAAGCTTTCTTT. Supplemented by reference TRBV2 and TRBJ1-1, the full variable domain reads EPEVTQTPSHQVTQMGQEVILRCVPISNHLYFYWYRQILGQKVEFLVSFYNNEISEKSEIFDDQFSVERPDGSNFTLKIRSTKLEDSAMYFCASSEDRGLAEAFFGQGTRLTVV.

The chain links TRBV28 to TRBJ1-2; the D is unclear. The CDR3 contains 14 residues. From germline, CDR1 is MDHEN and CDR2 SYDVKM. The V gene lost 4 bases and the J gene lost 5 bases, with 14 bases spanning the gap. The CDR3 coding sequence is TGTGCCAGCAGTTCTGGGCCCTCACTGTATGGCTACACCTTC. This codes for CASSSGPSLYGYTF.

V and J are TRBV2 and TRBJ2-1; weak D call: TRBD2 (6 bases). Trimming removed 1 base from V and 7 bases from J, with 11 bases in between. CDR3 length: 14 amino acids. Germline assignment: CDR1 SNHLY and CDR2 FYNNEI. The CDR3 region has the DNA TGTGCCAGCAGTGAAGGGTTAGCGGTAAATGAGCAGTTCTTC. Amino acids: CASSEGLAVNEQFF.